The 20 T cell receptor beta chains presented below share a single source sample, sequenced in a study of CD8+CD57+ T cells in acquired aplastic anemia. TCR beta VDJ combinations and CDR3 sequences were profiled from genomic DNA. TCRdb independently ran MiXCR on the reads; one entry per CDR3 protein. The sample lists over 250,000 distinct CDR3 sequences; about 50% were seen once. In patients chosen for sequencing, flow cytometry had shown CD8+CD57+ cell expansion. Sequences were obtained from sorted CD4+, CD8+, or CD8+CD57+ T cells (not recorded which) from PBMCs. These receptors were collected from a human donor with aplastic anemia.

Ten or more counts support this clonotype. This chain uses TRBV10-2 with TRBJ2-3; maybe TRBD2 (5 bases). The CDR3 length is 13 residues. Germline V lookup: CDR1 WSHSY, CDR2 SAAADI. V shed 10 bases and J shed 2 bases, with 13 bases lying between them. The CDR3 sequence is CATRGPPTDTQYF. CDR3 DNA sequence: TGCGCCACCCGGGGTCCTCCCACAGATACGCAGTATTTT.

The chain employs TRBV7-6 and TRBJ2-7; 12 nucleotides line up with TRBD2. The J segment lost 6 bases and the V segment lost 5 bases, leaving 11 bases of the junction unmatched. This CDR3 is 16 amino acids long. The germline gives CDR1 SGHVS, CDR2 FNYEAQ. The CDR3, as DNA: TGTGCCAGCAGCCGAACCCTGACTAGCGGGAGAGGCGAGCAGTACTTC. Residues: CASSRTLTSGRGEQYF.

The rearrangement joins TRBV20-1 to TRBJ1-6; 12 nucleotides line up with TRBD1. The junction had 12 bases not matched to a gene; V was cut back by 2 bases and J by 1 base. This CDR3 has 20 residues. CDR1 DFQATT and CDR2 SNEGSKA come from the germline V gene (reference sequence). The CDR3 loop is CSARRDRGHPSQSYNSPLHF. CDR3 DNA: TGCAGTGCTAGAAGGGACAGGGGGCATCCCTCACAGTCCTATAATTCACCCCTCCACTTT.

This clonotype was picked up one time. V gene TRBV7-8 combines with J gene TRBJ1-2; D is unresolved. Germline V gene data show CDR1 as SGHVS and CDR2 as FQNEAQ. The CDR3 extends over 13 amino acids. V gave up 3 bases and J gave up 8 bases, with 13 bases separating them. The CDR3 coding sequence is TGTGCCAGCAGCTTCGGAGGTACCGGGGGCTACACCTTC. It specifies CASSFGGTGGYTF.

The rearrangement uses TRBV19 and TRBJ1-5; D is uncertain. CDR1 and CDR2 (germline): LNHDA, SQIVND (reference sequence). V lost 4 bases, J lost 1 base, and 17 bases lay in between. This CDR3 is built from 17 residues. CDR3 sequence reads: CASSNHGWGGSNQPQHF. The CDR3 nucleotides are TGTGCCAGTAGTAATCACGGGTGGGGAGGAAGCAATCAGCCCCAGCATTTT.

This clonotype was detected ten times or more. The V call is TRBV10-1, the J call TRBJ2-7; TRBD1 agrees at 7 bases. V was pared by 8 bases and J by 3 bases, with 16 bases of the junction left unmatched. Germline CDR1 and CDR2: WNHNN and SYGVQD (reference sequence). This CDR3 has 16 amino acids. CDR3 amino acids: CASFTPEDRCVYEQYF. CDR3 in DNA: TGCGCCAGCTTTACCCCCGAGGACAGGTGTGTCTACGAGCAGTACTTC.

The chain couples TRBV29-1 to TRBJ2-7, with D possibly matching TRBD2 (6 bases). Germline values: CDR1 SQVTM, CDR2 ANQGSEA. The CDR3 is 13 amino acids. The ends were cut back, 8 bases at V and 3 bases at J, with 17 bases in the middle. The chain's CDR3 is CSPSSETFYEQYF. In DNA form, the CDR3 reads TGCAGCCCATCTAGCGAGACCTTCTACGAGCAGTACTTC.

This clonotype showed up many times. This chain links TRBV6-5 with TRBJ1-2; D is possibly TRBD1 (6 bases). Looked up from germline, CDR1 is MNHEY and CDR2 is SVGAGI. CDR3 length: 13 amino acids. V lost 0 bases and J 10 bases, leaving 12 bases between the germline ends. The DNA of the CDR3 is TGTGCCAGCAGTTACTCGGGTAGGGGGGACTACACCTTC. Its translation is CASSYSGRGDYTF.

The chain employs TRBV20-1 and TRBJ2-7; D tentatively fits TRBD1 or TRBD2 (5 bases each). The CDR3 is made up of 14 amino acids. Trimming cost V 1 base and J 4 bases, with 14 bases left between them. Germline V CDR1 and CDR2: DFQATT, SNEGSKA (reference sequence). The CDR3 DNA sequence: TGCAGTGCTAGAGGAGGGGCAGAACAATACGAGCAGTACTTC. Translation: CSARGGAEQYEQYF.

This sequence joins TRBV5-1 and TRBJ1-2; D gene unclear. The germline V gene has CDR1 SGHRS and CDR2 YFSETQ. Trimming pared 4 bases from V and 3 bases from J, leaving 7 bases between. The CDR3 runs 12 residues. CDR3 bases: TGCGCCAGCAGCCCCGGAGACTATGGCTACACCTTC. Protein sequence: CASSPGDYGYTF.

The J gene is TRBJ2-1, the V gene TRBV25-1; D gene uncertain. Per germline, CDR1 MGHDK and CDR2 SYGVNS. With 1 base removed from V and 1 base from J, the gap between germline ends came to 14 bases. This CDR3 has 17 residues. As DNA, the CDR3 is TGTGCCAGCAGTGAATCATTGGCGTTGGTTTCCTACAATGAGCAGTTCTTC. Translation gives CASSESLALVSYNEQFF.

The V call is TRBV14, the J call TRBJ2-5, with a tentative D call TRBD1 (5 bases). Between the trimmed V and J ends, which lost 0 bases and 0 bases, there was a span of 17 bases. The germline V gene encodes CDR1 SGHDN and CDR2 FVKESK. CDR3 length equals 18 residues. The CDR3 coding sequence is TGTGCCAGCAGCCAAGATAGTACCAGGCGGACATACCAAGAGACCCAGTACTTC. Its protein is CASSQDSTRRTYQETQYF.

This clonotype was seen a handful of times. The rearrangement links TRBV7-4 to TRBJ2-5; maybe TRBD2 (7 bases). There are 13 residues in the CDR3. Trimming cost V 3 bases and J 5 bases, with 10 bases left between them. Germline CDR1 reads SGHVT; CDR2 reads SQSDAQ. This chain's CDR3 is CASSFGGAETQYF. CDR3 bases: TGTGCCAGCAGCTTTGGGGGGGCGGAGACCCAGTACTTC. The full variable domain, rest sourced from reference TRBV7-4 and TRBJ2-5, is GAGVSQSPRYKVAKRGRDVALRCDSISGHVTLYWYRQTLGQGSEVLTYSQSDAQRDKSGRPSGRFSAERPERSVSTLKIQRTEQGDSAVYLCASSFGGAETQYFGPGTRLLVL.

The chain couples TRBV7-6 to TRBJ1-6; TRBD1 is a possible D gene (5 bases). This CDR3 has 16 residues. Germline CDR1 reads SGHVS; CDR2 reads FNYEAQ. The V end was cut by 1 base, the J end by 10 bases, with 17 bases between. This CDR3 reads CASSLDIRTKRSPLHF. The CDR3 coding sequence is TGTGCCAGCAGCTTAGATATAAGGACAAAGCGGTCACCCCTCCACTTT.

This clonotype was recorded at least ten times. CDR3 loop: CASSLDLGQPQHF. The DNA for the CDR3 is TGTGCCAGCAGCTTAGATTTGGGTCAGCCCCAGCATTTT. The chain employs TRBV11-2 and TRBJ1-5, with unresolved D. The CDR3 extends over 13 amino acids. Trimming took 0 bases from V and 6 from J, leaving 6 bases between them. Germline loops: CDR1 SGHAT, CDR2 FQNNGV.

This chain connects TRBV5-8 to TRBJ1-2, with 8 bases aligning to TRBD1. Germline assignment: CDR1 SGHTS and CDR2 YDEGEE. V lost 8 bases and J lost 4; bases outside the gene matches: 22. This CDR3 has 18 amino acids. The CDR3 DNA is TGTGCCAGGCTGAAGATGGGGACTTTCAGGGGGCGGGTCTATGGCTACACCTTC. It encodes CARLKMGTFRGRVYGYTF.

At least ten counts were recorded for this clonotype. The chain is built from TRBV10-3 and TRBJ1-1; weak D call: TRBD1 (5 bases). This CDR3 comprises 13 residues. V was cut by 9 bases and J by 2 bases, with 13 bases left in between. Germline CDR1 is ENHRY and CDR2 is SYGVKD. The CDR3 DNA follows: TGTGCCATTGCACCCGGGACCAACACTGAAGCTTTCTTT. This translates into CAIAPGTNTEAFF.

The sample holds a few counts of this clonotype. The chain has TRBV7-6 and TRBJ2-5; 8 bases align to TRBD2. Germline V CDR1 and CDR2: SGHVS, FNYEAQ. This CDR3 spans 13 amino acids. After removal of 3 bases from V and 5 bases from J, the junction contained 2 bases not matched to a gene. The DNA of the CDR3 is TGTGCCAGCAGCTTTAGCGGGGCCGAGACCCAGTACTTC. The encoded protein is CASSFSGAETQYF. The full variable domain, completed using reference TRBV7-6 and TRBJ2-5, is GAGVSQSPRYKVTKRGQDVALRCDPISGHVSLYWYRQALGQGPEFLTYFNYEAQQDKSGLPNDRFSAERPEGSISTLTIQRTEQRDSAMYRCASSFSGAETQYFGPGTRLLVL.

This clonotype showed up many times. The chain combines TRBV7-9 with TRBJ2-7; unclear D gene. The V gene lost 1 base and the J gene lost 6 bases, with 10 bases spanning the gap. The CDR3 spans 13 residues. CDR1 is SEHNR and CDR2 is FQNEAQ in the germline V gene (reference sequence). The CDR3 DNA reads TGTGCCAGCAGCTTAGGACCAGGACGCGAGCAGTACTTC. This gives the protein CASSLGPGREQYF. The full variable domain, in which reference TRBV7-9 and TRBJ2-7 provide the parts outside the CDR3, is DTGVSQNPRHKITKRGQNVTFRCDPISEHNRLYWYRQTLGQGPEFLTYFQNEAQLEKSRLLSDRFSAERPKGSFSTLEIQRTEQGDSAMYLCASSLGPGREQYFGPGTRLTVT.

The chain combines TRBV12-5 with TRBJ1-2; D may be TRBD1 (5 bases). The CDR3 has 14 residues. In germline, CDR1 is LGHNT, CDR2 FRNRAP. In DNA, the CDR3 is TGTGCCAGCAGTCTCCGGGACGGCAGCTATGGCTACACCTTC. The encoded protein is CASSLRDGSYGYTF.